The rows below give T cell receptor beta chains drawn from one sample of a study of blood T cells in healthy people across ages. Each CDR3 protein is one row after TCRdb ran MiXCR on the 5' RACE reads. The profile shows over 500,000 distinct CDR3 sequences, approximately 52% of them singletons. What was sequenced was blood. All receptors derive from an elderly woman in good health. CDR3s include the opening cysteine and the closing phenylalanine or tryptophan. The D gene is left open where the match is weak. Clone size is given for some rows only: seen once, a few or many times, or a class if the clone is expanded.

V: TRBV20-1; size: few; D: -; J: TRBJ1-5; DNA: TGCAGTGCCCGACCCCAGGGTCTCGCCAATCAGCCCCAGCATTTT; CDR3: CSARPQGLANQPQHF
V: TRBV28; size: -; D: -; J: TRBJ2-1; DNA: TGTGCCAGCAGCTCTGGGCCCCTTAATGAGCAGTTCTTC; CDR3: CASSSGPLNEQFF
V: TRBV29-1; size: -; D: -; J: TRBJ2-7; DNA: TGCAGCGTTCTCGTATCTGCCTACGAGCAGTACTTC; CDR3: CSVLVSAYEQYF
V: TRBV29-1; size: many; D: TRBD1; J: TRBJ1-1; DNA: TGCAGCGTAGGACAGGGGGCCACTGAAGCTTTCTTT; CDR3: CSVGQGATEAFF
V: TRBV12-3/TRBV12-4; size: -; D: -; J: TRBJ2-3; DNA: TGTGCCAGCAGCCAGGCGGCGGGGACGCAGTATTTT; CDR3: CASSQAAGTQYF
V: TRBV20-1; size: -; D: -; J: TRBJ2-1; DNA: TGCAGTGCTAGTAAGGCGCAGGGGAACCATGAGCAGTTCTTC; CDR3: CSASKAQGNHEQFF
V: TRBV13; size: -; D: -; J: TRBJ1-1; DNA: TGTGCCAGCAGCCTCAGGGTTATCACTGGAGCTTTCTTT; CDR3: CASSLRVITGAFF
V: TRBV6-6; size: -; D: TRBD2; J: TRBJ2-7; DNA: TGTGCCACAGTAGGACGGACTAGCGGCTCCTACGAGCAGTACTTC; CDR3: CATVGRTSGSYEQYF
V: TRBV2; size: few; D: TRBD1; J: TRBJ1-4; DNA: TGTGCCAGCATAAGAACAGGGGGAGCAACTAATGAAAAACTGTTTTTT; CDR3: CASIRTGGATNEKLFF
V: TRBV5-1; size: few; D: TRBD1; J: TRBJ1-1; DNA: TGCGCCAGCAGCCGGGACAGGGACACTGAAGCTTTCTTT; CDR3: CASSRDRDTEAFF